The 24 T cell receptor beta chains below were found in one sample sequenced in a study of memory CD4+ T cells and cytomegalovirus serostatus. TCRdb's table, derived via immunoSEQ multiplex PCR, lists solely in-frame clones and lacks some. The sample contains some 46,000 clones, 77% of which appear only once. Single viable CD3+CD4+CD8-CD45RO+ cells were sorted as the memory CD4+ T cells. Material: memory CD4+ T cells from blood. These receptors were taken from an adult in good health and CMV-seronegative.

The CDR3 is CASSFGGTYNEQFF. Here the CDR3 DNA reads TGTGCCAGCAGTTTCGGGGGGACTTACAATGAGCAGTTCTTC. This chain connects TRBV2 to TRBJ2-1; TRBD2 matches 7 bases. Germline loops: CDR1 SNHLY, CDR2 FYNNEI. The CDR3 length is 14 residues. Trimming removed 5 bases from V and 4 bases from J; junction bases left unmatched: 5.

The chain combines TRBV7-9 with TRBJ2-1; perhaps D is TRBD1 or TRBD2 (5 bases each). Germline-derived CDR1 and CDR2 are SEHNR and FQNEAQ (reference sequence). The CDR3 runs 14 residues. V was cut by 2 bases and J by 8 bases, with 13 bases left in between. Here the CDR3 reads CASSLPGPRDEQFF. The CDR3 nucleotides read TGTGCCAGCAGCTTACCAGGGCCGCGGGATGAGCAGTTCTTC.

The rearrangement joins TRBV11-1 to TRBJ2-3, with 7 nucleotides matching TRBD1. The CDR3 has 12 amino acids. V was clipped by 5 bases and J by 14 bases; unmatched bases: 10. Germline lookup yields CDR1 SGHAT and CDR2 FQDESV (reference sequence). The CDR3 bases are TGTGCCAGCAGCCCAGGACGACAGGGTTCGTATTTT. This codes for CASSPGRQGSYF.

This clone was picked up a small number of times. This rearrangement joins TRBV19 to TRBJ1-2, with D possibly being TRBD1 (5 bases). This CDR3 has 16 residues. The V and J ends lost 5 bases and 0 bases respectively, with 16 bases between them. Germline lookup yields CDR1 LNHDA and CDR2 SQIVND (reference sequence). The DNA of the CDR3 is TGTGCCAGTAGTTCCGCGACGGGGGGTACTAACTATGGCTACACCTTC. Translated: CASSSATGGTNYGYTF.

The V gene is TRBV14, the J gene TRBJ2-1; D is unresolved. The V gene lost 2 bases and the J gene lost 4 bases, with 3 bases spanning the gap. This CDR3 spans 12 amino acids. Looked up from germline, CDR1 is SGHDN and CDR2 is FVKESK. CDR3 sequence reads: CASSQRYNEQFF. CDR3 DNA sequence: TGTGCCAGCAGCCAACGGTACAATGAGCAGTTCTTC.

A single count supports this clone. J is TRBJ1-4 and V is TRBV7-2, with D maybe TRBD1 (6 bases). Looked up from germline, CDR1 is SGHTA and CDR2 is FQGNSA. The ends were cut back, 5 bases at V and 8 bases at J, with 21 bases in the middle. CDR3 length: 16 amino acids. The chain's CDR3 is CASSPGTPIKWEKLFF. The CDR3 DNA reads as TGTGCCAGCAGCCCCGGGACACCGATAAAGTGGGAAAAACTGTTTTTT.

The chain carries TRBV7-9 and TRBJ1-5; no clear D. CDR1 and CDR2 from the germline V gene are SEHNR and FQNEAQ (reference sequence). The CDR3 totals 12 residues. Trimming cost V 7 bases and J 9 bases, with 13 bases left between them. CDR3 loop: CASMKELGPQHF. CDR3 nucleotides: TGTGCCAGCATGAAGGAACTCGGGCCCCAGCATTTT.

This clone was seen a few times. This chain links TRBV27 with TRBJ2-2; possibly TRBD1 for D (5 bases). V was cut by 6 bases and J by 6 bases, with 8 bases left in between. Per the germline V gene, CDR1 is MNHEY and CDR2 is SMNVEV (reference sequence). The CDR3 totals 12 residues. The CDR3 bases are TGTGCCAGCAGACAGGCAGCCGGGGAGCTGTTTTTT. This translates into CASRQAAGELFF.

V is TRBV19 and J is TRBJ1-2; no firm D call. The CDR3 extends over 13 amino acids. Germline CDR1 LNHDA, CDR2 SQIVND (reference sequence). The V gene lost 5 bases and the J gene lost 4 bases, with 11 bases spanning the gap. The DNA of the CDR3 is TGTGCCAGTAGTCCCAGTGGAACCTATGGCTACACCTTC. Residues: CASSPSGTYGYTF.

CDR3 in DNA: TGTGCCCGTAGGTTGGGGGACGAGCAGTACTTC. Its translation: CARRLGDEQYF. The chain combines TRBV2 with TRBJ2-7, with D perhaps matching TRBD1 or TRBD2 (5 bases each). Trimming took off 11 bases at V and 5 bases at J, with 13 bases between the two ends. Germline CDR1 reads SNHLY; CDR2 reads FYNNEI. CDR3 length: 11 amino acids.

The chain couples TRBV19 to TRBJ2-7; D gene uncertain. Germline loops: CDR1 LNHDA, CDR2 SQIVND (reference sequence). The CDR3 is 13 residues long. Trimming cost V 6 bases and J 0 bases, with 9 bases left between them. The CDR3 nucleotides are TGTGCCAGTAGCTCTGACGGCTCCTACGAGCAGTACTTC. It codes for CASSSDGSYEQYF.

V gene TRBV6-6 combines with J gene TRBJ1-2; D perhaps matches TRBD1 (5 bases). Germline lookup yields CDR1 MNHNY and CDR2 SVGAGI (reference sequence). V was pared by 6 bases and J by 7 bases, with 24 bases between. This CDR3 contains 16 residues. The CDR3 protein is CASSPRQNTAYGGYTF. The DNA of the CDR3 is TGTGCCAGCAGCCCGAGACAGAACACTGCTTATGGTGGCTACACCTTC.

In DNA form, the CDR3 reads TGTGCCAGCAGCGGGTTTCAGGACACTGAAGCTTTCTTT. Translated: CASSGFQDTEAFF. The genes are TRBV7-2 and TRBJ1-1, with D uncertain. Germline V lookup: CDR1 SGHTA, CDR2 FQGNSA. Trimming stripped 5 bases from V and 3 bases from J, with 10 bases between. The CDR3 sequence is 13 residues long. Looking up the rest from reference TRBV7-2 and TRBJ1-1 gives the full variable domain: GAGVSQSPSNKVTEKGKDVELRCDPISGHTALYWYRQSLGQGLEFLIYFQGNSAPDKSGLPSDRFSAERTGGSVSTLTIQRTQQEDSAVYLCASSGFQDTEAFFGQGTRLTVV.

The DNA of the CDR3 is TGCGCCAGCAGCCCTCCCCTAGCGGGGGGCCACGAGCAGTACTTC. Protein product: CASSPPLAGGHEQYF. V is TRBV5-1 and J is TRBJ2-7; 11 nucleotides agree with TRBD2. The CDR3 has 15 amino acids. V dropped 4 bases and J dropped 5; count of bases not matched to a gene: 8. In germline, CDR1 is SGHRS, CDR2 YFSETQ.

V gene TRBV25-1 combines with J gene TRBJ2-2; D gene ambiguous. The CDR3 totals 17 residues. In germline, CDR1 is MGHDK, CDR2 SYGVNS. V was trimmed by 1 base and J by 3 bases, leaving 15 bases between them. DNA for the CDR3: TGTGCCAGCAGTGAATTTTTTTCGGGCGCGGACACCGGGGAGCTGTTTTTT. Translated: CASSEFFSGADTGELFF.

The chain has TRBV2 and TRBJ1-4; no firm D call. Germline CDR1 is SNHLY and CDR2 is FYNNEI. V dropped 4 bases and J dropped 4 bases, with 13 bases sitting between them. The CDR3 has 15 residues. In DNA, the CDR3 is TGTGCCAGCAGTGGGGCAGGCGAGTATAATGAAAAACTGTTTTTT. Protein sequence: CASSGAGEYNEKLFF. The full variable domain, in which reference TRBV2 and TRBJ1-4 provide the parts outside the CDR3, is EPEVTQTPSHQVTQMGQEVILRCVPISNHLYFYWYRQILGQKVEFLVSFYNNEISEKSEIFDDQFSVERPDGSNFTLKIRSTKLEDSAMYFCASSGAGEYNEKLFFGSGTQLSVL.

The rearrangement joins TRBV7-6 to TRBJ2-7; a possible D gene is TRBD1 (5 bases). The germline CDR1 and CDR2 sequences are SGHVS and FNYEAQ. CDR3 length: 15 residues. Trimming took off 0 bases at V and 2 bases at J, with 11 bases between the two ends. The CDR3 DNA reads as TGTGCCAGCAGCTTAGCGACAGCTCCGACCTACGAGCAGTACTTC. It translates to CASSLATAPTYEQYF.

This chain connects TRBV4-1 to TRBJ2-2; 9 nucleotides align to TRBD2. V gave up 6 bases and J gave up 0 bases; unmatched junction bases: 8. Looked up from germline, CDR1 is MGHRA and CDR2 is YSYEKL. The CDR3 totals 17 residues. This chain's CDR3 is CASRGGLAGANTGELFF. In DNA, the CDR3 is TGCGCCAGCAGGGGGGGCTTAGCGGGGGCGAACACCGGGGAGCTGTTTTTT.

V and J are TRBV11-2 and TRBJ1-5; TRBD1 is a possible D gene (6 bases). The germline CDR1 and CDR2 sequences are SGHAT and FQNNGV. The CDR3 is made up of 20 amino acids. V lost 0 bases and J 0 bases, leaving 21 bases between the germline ends. The CDR3 DNA is TGTGCCAGCAGCTTAGATGTGCAGGGGAGGGGACGACTTAGCAATCAGCCCCAGCATTTT. Translated, it gives CASSLDVQGRGRLSNQPQHF.

V and J are TRBV23-1 and TRBJ1-6, with TRBD1 matching 7 bases. TRBV23-1 is an open reading frame whose function is uncertain. J lost 4 bases, V lost 0 bases, and 15 bases had no gene match. The CDR3 length is 20 residues. The CDR3, as DNA: TGCGCCAGCAGTCAATCCAAGACAGGGTCTGGCTTGGCTTATAATTCACCCCTCCACTTT. Translated: CASSQSKTGSGLAYNSPLHF.

This clone is termed medium-sized. V and J are TRBV5-4 and TRBJ1-1, with D possibly TRBD1 on 5 matching bases. CDR1 is SGHNT, CDR2 YYREEE, per germline (reference sequence). This CDR3 has 14 amino acids. Between the trimmed V and J ends, which lost 7 bases and 0 bases, there was a span of 13 bases. In DNA form, the CDR3 reads TGTGCCAGCGGGAGTAAGGGGATGAACACTGAAGCTTTCTTT. Translation gives CASGSKGMNTEAFF.

The DNA for the CDR3 is TGCGCCAGCAGCCAGGACTATAGCAATCAGCCCCAGCATTTT. Translated: CASSQDYSNQPQHF. The J gene is TRBJ1-5, the V gene TRBV4-3; D remains ambiguous. V lost 3 bases to trimming and J lost 0 bases, with 6 bases between them. CDR1 LGHNA and CDR2 YSLEER come from the germline V gene. The CDR3 is 14 residues long.

V and J are TRBV19 and TRBJ1-2, with a possible D match to TRBD1 (6 bases). Trimming cost V 5 bases and J 8 bases, with 15 bases left between them. There are 13 residues in the CDR3. The germline V gene has CDR1 LNHDA and CDR2 SQIVND (reference sequence). The CDR3 reads CASSPGHRVGYTF. The DNA of the CDR3 is TGTGCCAGTAGTCCAGGTCACAGGGTCGGCTACACCTTC.

The J gene is TRBJ2-5, the V gene TRBV5-1, with TRBD2 matching 7 bases. After removal of 6 bases from V and 4 bases from J, the junction contained 9 bases not matched to a gene. This CDR3 contains 14 residues. The germline gives CDR1 SGHRS, CDR2 YFSETQ. The CDR3 DNA sequence: TGCGCCAGCAACGATCTAGGGGAGGGAGAGACCCAGTACTTC. It encodes CASNDLGEGETQYF.